The 30 T cell receptor beta chains below come from one sample, sequenced in a study of T-cell memory formation after mild COVID-19. TCRdb reprocessed the 5' RACE reads via MiXCR and lists one record per CDR3 protein. The data contain about 430,000 distinct CDR3 sequences, more than 20% of them singletons. The sequenced sample consisted of PBMCs or a T cell subset sorted from them (not recorded which). The receptors were sampled from an adult woman who had mild COVID-19 (a few samples of this study predate the infection). Cell type and time point are not known.

The DNA for the CDR3 is TGTGCCAGCAGTGCCGGGACTACTAACACCGGGGAGCTGTTTTTT. Protein product: CASSAGTTNTGELFF. V and J are TRBV2 and TRBJ2-2; 7 bases fit TRBD2. The CDR3 is 15 amino acids. The V gene's germline CDR1 is SNHLY and CDR2 FYNNEI. The V gene end was trimmed by 4 bases and the J gene end by 2 bases; junction bases not matched to a gene: 4.

This clonotype was recorded only once. The V gene is TRBV4-2, the J gene TRBJ2-2; D is ambiguous. There are 16 residues in the CDR3. Germline CDR1 and CDR2: LGHNA and YNFKEQ. V shed 5 bases and J shed 3 bases, with 16 bases lying between them. CDR3 nucleotide sequence: TGTGCCAGCAGCTCTCAACTTGTACTCCACACCGGGGAGCTGTTTTTT. Its translation: CASSSQLVLHTGELFF.

V usage is TRBV12-5 and J usage is TRBJ1-1; D is ambiguous. With 1 base removed from V and 4 bases from J, the gap between germline ends came to 10 bases. Per germline, CDR1 LGHNT and CDR2 FRNRAP. This CDR3 is built from 14 residues. The CDR3 spells CASGLGLPATEAFF. The CDR3 DNA is TGTGCTAGTGGTTTGGGCCTTCCGGCCACTGAAGCTTTCTTT.

V gene TRBV7-6 combines with J gene TRBJ2-2; 10 nucleotides match TRBD2. Trimming at V came to 5 bases and at J to 1 base, leaving 4 bases not matched to a gene. Germline loops: CDR1 SGHVS, CDR2 FNYEAQ. CDR3 length: 16 residues. The CDR3 DNA sequence: TGTGCCAGCAGCGCACTAGCGGGGAAGAACACCGGGGAGCTGTTTTTT. Translated: CASSALAGKNTGELFF.

At least ten counts were recorded for this clonotype. The CDR3 DNA sequence: TGTGCCAGTAGTATCCCCCAGAAGTTCTACAATGAGCAGTTCTTC. It encodes CASSIPQKFYNEQFF. The V gene is TRBV19, the J gene TRBJ2-1; D unresolved. Germline assignment: CDR1 LNHDA and CDR2 SQIVND (reference sequence). V gave up 3 bases and J gave up 3 bases, with 12 bases separating them. The CDR3 is 15 amino acids.

V is TRBV3-1 and J is TRBJ2-7, with D tentatively TRBD1 (5 bases). The CDR3 runs 14 residues. The germline V and J ends were trimmed by 1 base and 3 bases, with 10 bases remaining between them. Germline-derived CDR1 and CDR2 are LGHDT and YNNKEL (reference sequence). The CDR3: CASSQGQGFYEQYF. CDR3 coding DNA: TGTGCCAGCAGCCAAGGGCAGGGTTTCTACGAGCAGTACTTC.

This chain uses TRBV19 with TRBJ1-1, with TRBD1 as a possible D gene (5 bases). There are 15 residues in the CDR3. Germline lookup yields CDR1 LNHDA and CDR2 SQIVND (reference sequence). V lost 6 bases and J lost 1, with 15 bases in between. The CDR3 region is CASRAQGAANTEAFF. The CDR3 DNA follows: TGTGCCAGTAGAGCGCAGGGTGCGGCGAACACTGAAGCTTTCTTT.

V usage is TRBV29-1 and J usage is TRBJ2-5; D gene unclear. This CDR3 comprises 13 residues. V was clipped by 2 bases and J by 5 bases, with 12 bases between them. Germline lookup yields CDR1 SQVTM and CDR2 ANQGSEA. CDR3 sequence (DNA): TGCAGCGTTGAATCTCAAATTAGGGAGACCCAGTACTTC. Translated, it gives CSVESQIRETQYF.

This clonotype occurred a few times. The chain is built from TRBV6-5 and TRBJ2-1; 11 bases are shared with TRBD2. This CDR3 is built from 16 residues. The V gene end was trimmed by 4 bases and the J gene end by 4 bases; junction bases not matched to a gene: 6. CDR1 is MNHEY, CDR2 SVGAGI, per germline. CDR3 DNA: TGTGCCAGCAGTTCGTTGGGACTAGCGGAATACAATGAGCAGTTCTTC. This sequence encodes CASSSLGLAEYNEQFF.

This clonotype was observed a handful of times. The chain carries TRBV20-1 and TRBJ1-5, with D perhaps TRBD1 (5 bases). Germline V gene data show CDR1 as DFQATT and CDR2 as SNEGSKA (reference sequence). Trimming removed 3 bases at V and 7 bases at J, with 16 bases between. The length of the CDR3 is 14 residues. The chain's CDR3 is CSARRHGEGQPQHF. The CDR3, as DNA: TGCAGTGCTAGGAGACATGGGGAGGGGCAGCCCCAGCATTTT.

J is TRBJ2-1 and V is TRBV5-1, with 8 bases lining up with TRBD2. Germline V gene lookup returns CDR1 SGHRS and CDR2 YFSETQ. The CDR3 length is 15 residues. J gave up 6 bases and V 2 bases, and 7 bases lay outside the gene matches. CDR3: CASSLTSGPSNEQFF. The CDR3 DNA reads TGCGCCAGCAGCTTAACTAGCGGACCATCCAATGAGCAGTTCTTC.

This clonotype was recorded at least ten times. The rearrangement joins TRBV20-1 to TRBJ1-1; D not certain. V dropped 1 base and J dropped 0 bases, with 6 bases sitting between them. This CDR3 comprises 13 residues. The germline gives CDR1 DFQATT, CDR2 SNEGSKA (reference sequence). CDR3 sequence reads: CSARAPLNTEAFF. The CDR3 DNA is TGCAGTGCTAGAGCCCCCTTGAACACTGAAGCTTTCTTT.

The chain employs TRBV6-5 and TRBJ2-3, with D possibly TRBD1 on 6 matching bases. CDR1 and CDR2 from the germline V gene are MNHEY and SVGAGI. Between the trimmed V and J ends, which lost 0 bases and 5 bases, there was a span of 18 bases. The CDR3 runs to 17 residues. In nucleotides, the CDR3 is TGTGCCAGCAGTTACTCACAGGGATGGAGTATTGGAGATACGCAGTATTTT. This codes for CASSYSQGWSIGDTQYF.

This clonotype was seen a single time. This chain uses TRBV3-1 with TRBJ1-1; 10 nucleotides align to TRBD1. Trimming at V came to 4 bases and at J to 3 bases, leaving 8 bases not matched to a gene. Germline V lookup: CDR1 LGHDT, CDR2 YNNKEL (reference sequence). This CDR3 comprises 16 residues. This chain's CDR3 is CASSPPLGQGHTEAFF. In nucleotides, the CDR3 is TGTGCCAGCAGCCCCCCTTTGGGACAGGGGCACACTGAAGCTTTCTTT.

The chain joins TRBV5-1 to TRBJ2-1, with 8 bases fitting TRBD2. Per the germline V gene, CDR1 is SGHRS and CDR2 is YFSETQ. This CDR3 contains 16 residues. V shed 0 bases and J 5 bases; nucleotides not matched to a gene: 7. This CDR3 is CASSLVFGTSDNEQFF. The CDR3 DNA reads TGCGCCAGCAGCTTGGTATTCGGGACTAGTGACAATGAGCAGTTCTTC.

This chain uses TRBV15 with TRBJ2-2; no definite D call. The CDR3 runs 13 residues. Germline CDR1 LNHNV, CDR2 YYDKDF (reference sequence). The V end was cut by 2 bases, the J end by 5 bases, with 6 bases between. The CDR3 DNA is TGTGCCACCAGCAGATCGAGTACCGGGGAGCTGTTTTTT. Translated: CATSRSSTGELFF.

J is TRBJ2-1 and V is TRBV27; D possibly corresponds to TRBD2 (6 bases). Looked up from germline, CDR1 is MNHEY and CDR2 is SMNVEV (reference sequence). CDR3 size: 11 residues. The V end lost 6 bases, the J end lost 13 bases, and 13 bases lay between the germline ends. The CDR3 reads CASRGGAFQFF. In nucleotides, the CDR3 is TGTGCCAGCAGGGGCGGGGCTTTTCAGTTCTTC.

This clonotype was seen more than once but under ten times. In DNA form, the CDR3 reads TGTGCCAGCAGCTTAGGACCTTTGGCGGGAAAATCCTACAATGAGCAGTTCTTC. Protein: CASSLGPLAGKSYNEQFF. The chain combines TRBV7-8 with TRBJ2-1; TRBD2 is a possible D gene (6 bases). This CDR3 is 18 amino acids long. Trimming took 1 base from V and 1 from J, leaving 17 bases between them. Germline lookup yields CDR1 SGHVS and CDR2 FQNEAQ.

V is TRBV9 and J is TRBJ2-1; D unresolved. V dropped 2 bases and J dropped 12 bases, with 12 bases sitting between them. From germline, CDR1 is SGDLS and CDR2 YYNGEE. The CDR3 loop spans 12 amino acids. CDR3 amino acids: CASSVGLEVQFF. In nucleotides, the CDR3 is TGTGCCAGCAGCGTCGGCCTAGAGGTGCAGTTCTTC.

This clonotype was recorded a few times. The chain employs TRBV5-1 and TRBJ2-3; D is possibly TRBD2 (7 bases). CDR1 is SGHRS and CDR2 is YFSETQ in the germline V gene. The CDR3 is 16 residues long. The V and J ends lost 0 bases and 7 bases respectively, with 18 bases between them. CDR3 bases: TGCGCCAGCAGCTTGGTGGGGGGGGCCGAATTCAATACGCAGTATTTT. Residues: CASSLVGGAEFNTQYF.

Ten or more counts support this clonotype. This chain joins TRBV7-6 and TRBJ2-5; perhaps D is TRBD1 or TRBD2 (5 bases each). Deletions cut 0 bases from V and 5 bases from J, with 16 bases between. Germline loops: CDR1 SGHVS, CDR2 FNYEAQ. The CDR3 is 16 amino acids. This CDR3 reads CASSLAYGESGETQYF. The DNA of the CDR3 is TGTGCCAGCAGCTTAGCATATGGGGAGTCAGGGGAGACCCAGTACTTC.

This chain joins TRBV20-1 and TRBJ2-6; D gene ambiguous. There are 13 residues in the CDR3. V was cut by 6 bases and J by 4 bases, with 10 bases left in between. Germline V lookup: CDR1 DFQATT, CDR2 SNEGSKA (reference sequence). The CDR3 DNA reads as TGCAGTGCCCCCAGGCCCGGGGCCAACGTCCTGACTTTC. It yields the protein CSAPRPGANVLTF.

This clonotype appeared a few times. J is TRBJ2-1 and V is TRBV7-9; tentatively, D is TRBD2 (6 bases). CDR1 is SEHNR and CDR2 is FQNEAQ in the germline V gene (reference sequence). CDR3 length: 14 amino acids. The V and J ends lost 11 bases and 5 bases respectively, with 19 bases between them. The CDR3 loop is CAWTLADLNNEQFF. The DNA for the CDR3 is TGTGCCTGGACATTAGCGGATTTGAACAATGAGCAGTTCTTC.

This chain links TRBV15 with TRBJ2-1; perhaps TRBD2 as D (7 bases). V was shortened by 1 base and J by 7 bases, with 17 bases between the two germline ends. This CDR3 spans 16 amino acids. Germline V gives CDR1 LNHNV, CDR2 YYDKDF (reference sequence). The CDR3 coding sequence is TGTGCCACCAGCAGAGTACTTGCGGGGGCGGGAAATGAGCAGTTCTTC. Translating gives CATSRVLAGAGNEQFF.

The V gene is TRBV12-3 or TRBV12-4, the J gene TRBJ1-1, with D unclear. V was pared by 0 bases and J by 0 bases, with 11 bases between. The CDR3 runs 16 residues. For the CDR3, the DNA is TGTGCCAGCAGTTTAGCGGGGTACGGGATGAACACTGAAGCTTTCTTT. Translated, it gives CASSLAGYGMNTEAFF.

The rearrangement joins TRBV4-3 to TRBJ2-1; D remains unclear. Deletions cut 0 bases from V and 9 bases from J, with 15 bases between. CDR3 size: 15 residues. Germline V CDR1 and CDR2: LGHNA, YSLEER. The CDR3 DNA reads as TGCGCCAGCAGCCAAGAACTCTCGAGGCTTGGTGAGCAGTTCTTC. It is translated as CASSQELSRLGEQFF.

This clonotype has more than one count but fewer than ten. V and J are TRBV12-3 or TRBV12-4 and TRBJ2-7; TRBD1 agrees at 8 bases. The J segment lost 2 bases and the V segment lost 7 bases, leaving 7 bases of the junction unmatched. The CDR3 totals 14 residues. The CDR3 region has the DNA TGTGCCAGCACCTCGGGACAGGAAGCCTACGAGCAGTACTTC. Amino acid sequence: CASTSGQEAYEQYF.

This clonotype was observed a handful of times. The rearrangement joins TRBV2 to TRBJ2-3; D may match TRBD1 or TRBD2 (5 bases each). Trimming cost V 6 bases and J 0 bases, with 10 bases left between them. This CDR3 spans 14 amino acids. Germline CDR1 reads SNHLY; CDR2 reads FYNNEI. The CDR3 is CASRGVSSTDTQYF. CDR3 in DNA: TGTGCCAGCAGGGGGGTGTCTAGCACAGATACGCAGTATTTT.

Turning to this clonotype: Compared with germline, one end of the junction differs, possibly owing to a read error. This rearrangement joins TRBV6-1 to TRBJ1-2; TRBD1 might be the D (6 bases). The CDR3 contains 11 residues. Germline loops: CDR1 MNHNS, CDR2 SASEGT. CDR3 protein: CASGAPRTVIF. The CDR3 region has the DNA TGTGCCAGCGGAGCACCCCGGACAGTTATCTTC.

V gene TRBV20-1 combines with J gene TRBJ2-7; TRBD2 might be the D (5 bases). Trimming removed 4 bases from V and 5 bases from J, with 21 bases in between. CDR1 is DFQATT and CDR2 is SNEGSKA in the germline V gene (reference sequence). The CDR3 sequence is 15 residues long. This CDR3 reads CSATDSGVRRDEQYF. DNA for the CDR3: TGCAGTGCTACAGACTCCGGGGTCCGTCGGGACGAGCAGTACTTC.